This note documents a single T cell receptor beta chain sequence. Trimming pared 0 bases from V and 0 bases from J, leaving 12 bases between. CDR3 length: 16 amino acids. Germline CDR1 GTSNPN, CDR2 SVGIG (reference sequence). The sample originates from a study of CD8 T cells in Susac syndrome. Random hexamers were used to reverse transcribe 0.5 to 1 ug of RNA. TCRdb reprocessed the immunoSEQ multiplex PCR reads via MiXCR and lists one record per CDR3 protein. The repertoire has over 130,000 distinct CDR3 sequences, 95% of them found once; the top ten carry roughly 0.14%. V is TRBV30 and J is TRBJ1-3, with a weak D call TRBD1 (5 bases). The TCR sequence derives from a human donor with Susac syndrome. Sequenced: CD4+ T cells from PBMCs. The DNA of the CDR3 is TGTGCCTGGAGTGTCGGTGGGGGAGACTCTGGAAACACCATATATTTT. This gives the protein CAWSVGGGDSGNTIYF. The whole variable domain, filled in from reference TRBV30 and TRBJ1-3, reads SQTIHQWPATLVQPVGSPLSLECTVEGTSNPNLYWYRQAAGRGLQLLFYSVGIGQISSEVPQNLSASRPQDRQFILSSKKLLLSDSGFYLCAWSVGGGDSGNTIYFGEGSWLTVV.